This T cell receptor beta chain was profiled in a study of T-cell reconstitution after alpha-beta-depleted transplantation in children. CDR3 length: 15 residues. The V and J ends lost 0 bases and 4 bases respectively, with 14 bases between them. Germline V CDR1 and CDR2: SGHRS, YFSETQ. Study-wide findings and caveats: Elevated TCRbeta diversity at day 60 was traced, in some patients, to surviving recipient T cells and thymic progenitors. Approximately two months post-transplant, alpha-beta T cells reportedly originated from several hundred expanded graft clones. T-cell numbers and diversity, one year after transplant, stemmed largely from T cells that were newly produced.

Unique molecular identifiers featured in how the TCRbeta library was prepared. TCRdb re-derived calls from the PCR reads in MiXCR, one entry per CDR3 protein. Found here are about 980,000 distinct CDR3 sequences, under 30% of them singletons; the top ten hold about 28%. On this clonotype itself: Its antigen is undetermined.

This TCR was sampled from a boy in the first two years of life who had a stem cell transplant for SCID, so the T cells may come from the graft donor. The sequencing used PBMCs, mostly from graft donor cells, collected 360 days after TCRalphabeta/CD19-depleted stem cell transplant. V and J are TRBV5-1 and TRBJ2-7; D gene uncertain. The CDR3 DNA follows: TGCGCCAGCAGCTTGGCTACTCCGGTGGGATACGAGCAGTACTTC. Amino acids: CASSLATPVGYEQYF. Looking up the rest from reference TRBV5-1 and TRBJ2-7 gives the full variable domain: KAGVTQTPRYLIKTRGQQVTLSCSPISGHRSVSWYQQTPGQGLQFLFEYFSETQRNKGNFPGRFSGRQFSNSRSEMNVSTLELGDSALYLCASSLATPVGYEQYFGPGTRLTVT.